Below are 5 T cell receptor beta chains sequenced from a single sample in a study of control samples from healthy donors and cancer patients. TCRdb's table, derived via immunoSEQ multiplex PCR, lists solely in-frame clones and lacks some. Among around 120,000 clones listed, over 75% were seen once. Material for sequencing was blood. The origin of the receptors is a man aged 60 to 69 in good health.

This chain joins TRBV5-1 and TRBJ2-7; D tentatively reads TRBD1 or TRBD2 (5 bases each). The CDR3 contains 15 residues. CDR1 is SGHRS and CDR2 is YFSETQ in the germline V gene. V was pared by 4 bases and J by 2 bases, with 16 bases between. CDR3 sequence: CASSLPGTGTYEQYF. CDR3 nucleotide sequence: TGCGCCAGCAGCCTACCCGGGACGGGAACCTACGAGCAGTACTTC.

DNA for the CDR3: TGCGCCAGCCGGGCTAGCGGGGTCCAAGAGACCCAGTACTTC. The encoded protein is CASRASGVQETQYF. The chain has TRBV5-1 and TRBJ2-5, with 9 bases identical to TRBD2. The V gene end was trimmed by 7 bases and the J gene end by 1 base; junction bases not matched to a gene: 5. The CDR3 is 14 amino acids. Germline CDR1 and CDR2: SGHRS and YFSETQ.

This chain links TRBV29-1 with TRBJ1-1; 8 nucleotides agree with TRBD1. The V segment lost 6 bases and the J segment 7 bases; nucleotides outside the gene matches: 7. Per germline, CDR1 SQVTM and CDR2 ANQGSEA. The CDR3 consists of 12 residues. CDR3 coding DNA: TGCAGCGTCACACAGGGGGTGGGTGAAGCTTTCTTT. This translates into CSVTQGVGEAFF.

The chain couples TRBV27 to TRBJ2-1; D is perhaps TRBD1 (5 bases). From germline, CDR1 is MNHEY and CDR2 SMNVEV (reference sequence). This CDR3 comprises 12 residues. Trimming left V 2 bases short and J 9 bases short, with 8 bases between. The CDR3 DNA follows: TGTGCCAGCAGTTTAATGCAGGGTGAGCAGTTCTTC. This encodes CASSLMQGEQFF.

The chain has TRBV7-2 and TRBJ2-1; TRBD2 agrees at 13 bases. The CDR3 sequence is 15 residues long. Per germline, CDR1 SGHTA and CDR2 FQGNSA. V lost 5 bases and J lost 10; bases outside the gene matches: 8. The CDR3 is CASSLLAGGLREQFF. CDR3 coding DNA: TGTGCCAGCAGCCTACTAGCGGGGGGGCTAAGGGAGCAGTTCTTC.